The T cell receptor (beta chain) under discussion was sequenced for a study of blood T cells in healthy people across ages. A note on this clonotype: The antigen remains undetermined.

This CDR3 spans 13 amino acids. V was pared by 5 bases and J by 6 bases, with 11 bases between. Germline V gene lookup returns CDR1 MNHEY and CDR2 SVGAGI. Alongside a J-beta primer mix, a sample-barcoded 5' primer served in a second PCR lasting about 7 to 11 cycles. One entry per CDR3 protein, called by TCRdb with MiXCR from the 5' RACE reads. The sample holds around 820,000 distinct CDR3 sequences, 20% to 25% seen once. Study-level findings and limits: Diversity figures based on one million T cells were deemed too low.

In addition, the sample was reused for a study of T cells of mothers and their children. This second report adds: Three healthy Caucasian mothers and their six children were the donors. Second-PCR amplification with M1S added sample barcodes and 2-4 random nucleotides.

The receptor's source is a boy younger than 18 in good health. The sample was blood. V usage is TRBV6-5 and J usage is TRBJ2-1; D gene ambiguous. In nucleotides, the CDR3 is TGTGCCAGCAGTCTCCGCAGTAGCAATGAGCAGTTCTTC. Its translation is CASSLRSSNEQFF.